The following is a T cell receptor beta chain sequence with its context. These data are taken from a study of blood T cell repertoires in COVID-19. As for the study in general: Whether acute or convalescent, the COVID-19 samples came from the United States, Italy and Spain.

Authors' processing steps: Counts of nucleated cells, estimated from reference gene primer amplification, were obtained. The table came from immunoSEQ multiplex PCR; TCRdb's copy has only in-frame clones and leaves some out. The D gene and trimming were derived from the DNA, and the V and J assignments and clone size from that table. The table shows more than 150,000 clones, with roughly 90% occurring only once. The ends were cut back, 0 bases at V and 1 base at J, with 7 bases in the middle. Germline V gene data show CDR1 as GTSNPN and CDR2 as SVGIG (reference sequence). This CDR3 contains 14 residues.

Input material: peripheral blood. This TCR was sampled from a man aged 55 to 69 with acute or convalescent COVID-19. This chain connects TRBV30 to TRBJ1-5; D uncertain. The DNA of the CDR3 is TGTGCCTGGAGTGTAGGAGTGAGCAATCAGCCCCAGCATTTT. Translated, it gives CAWSVGVSNQPQHF.